This TCR beta chain was recovered during a study of regulatory and conventional T cells in RAG deficiency. The study, taken as a whole, reports: Shannon entropy was markedly lower and Simpson indices higher in RAG-deficient patients than control T-cell subsets. Shorter CDR3s in all patient subsets; >90% Treg-Tconv overlap in Omenn.

Genomic DNA came from blood conventional CD4+ T cells gated CD25-low CD127-high. TCRdb keeps only in-frame clones here, not all; method: immunoSEQ multiplex PCR. The sample consists of about 46,000 clones, around 90% of them appearing once. A remark on this clone: Antigen specificity is unknown.

The CDR3 runs to 14 residues. V was pared by 5 bases and J by 2 bases, with 9 bases between. Germline V gene lookup returns CDR1 MNHNY and CDR2 SVGAGI (reference sequence). Separately, the same data were catalogued under a study of regulatory T cells. That work adds: Primers: 52 TRBV forward and 13 TRBJ reverse. Regulatory T cells showed the strongest V-J pair restriction and V/J gene skewing among patient repertoires.

Material for sequencing was CD4+ effector T cells sorted from blood. The source of this sequence is a human donor in good health. The chain has TRBV6-6 and TRBJ2-2, with D hard to call. CDR3 sequence reads: CASSIRSNTGELFF. The DNA for the CDR3 is TGTGCCAGCAGTATCAGGAGTAACACCGGGGAGCTGTTTTTT.